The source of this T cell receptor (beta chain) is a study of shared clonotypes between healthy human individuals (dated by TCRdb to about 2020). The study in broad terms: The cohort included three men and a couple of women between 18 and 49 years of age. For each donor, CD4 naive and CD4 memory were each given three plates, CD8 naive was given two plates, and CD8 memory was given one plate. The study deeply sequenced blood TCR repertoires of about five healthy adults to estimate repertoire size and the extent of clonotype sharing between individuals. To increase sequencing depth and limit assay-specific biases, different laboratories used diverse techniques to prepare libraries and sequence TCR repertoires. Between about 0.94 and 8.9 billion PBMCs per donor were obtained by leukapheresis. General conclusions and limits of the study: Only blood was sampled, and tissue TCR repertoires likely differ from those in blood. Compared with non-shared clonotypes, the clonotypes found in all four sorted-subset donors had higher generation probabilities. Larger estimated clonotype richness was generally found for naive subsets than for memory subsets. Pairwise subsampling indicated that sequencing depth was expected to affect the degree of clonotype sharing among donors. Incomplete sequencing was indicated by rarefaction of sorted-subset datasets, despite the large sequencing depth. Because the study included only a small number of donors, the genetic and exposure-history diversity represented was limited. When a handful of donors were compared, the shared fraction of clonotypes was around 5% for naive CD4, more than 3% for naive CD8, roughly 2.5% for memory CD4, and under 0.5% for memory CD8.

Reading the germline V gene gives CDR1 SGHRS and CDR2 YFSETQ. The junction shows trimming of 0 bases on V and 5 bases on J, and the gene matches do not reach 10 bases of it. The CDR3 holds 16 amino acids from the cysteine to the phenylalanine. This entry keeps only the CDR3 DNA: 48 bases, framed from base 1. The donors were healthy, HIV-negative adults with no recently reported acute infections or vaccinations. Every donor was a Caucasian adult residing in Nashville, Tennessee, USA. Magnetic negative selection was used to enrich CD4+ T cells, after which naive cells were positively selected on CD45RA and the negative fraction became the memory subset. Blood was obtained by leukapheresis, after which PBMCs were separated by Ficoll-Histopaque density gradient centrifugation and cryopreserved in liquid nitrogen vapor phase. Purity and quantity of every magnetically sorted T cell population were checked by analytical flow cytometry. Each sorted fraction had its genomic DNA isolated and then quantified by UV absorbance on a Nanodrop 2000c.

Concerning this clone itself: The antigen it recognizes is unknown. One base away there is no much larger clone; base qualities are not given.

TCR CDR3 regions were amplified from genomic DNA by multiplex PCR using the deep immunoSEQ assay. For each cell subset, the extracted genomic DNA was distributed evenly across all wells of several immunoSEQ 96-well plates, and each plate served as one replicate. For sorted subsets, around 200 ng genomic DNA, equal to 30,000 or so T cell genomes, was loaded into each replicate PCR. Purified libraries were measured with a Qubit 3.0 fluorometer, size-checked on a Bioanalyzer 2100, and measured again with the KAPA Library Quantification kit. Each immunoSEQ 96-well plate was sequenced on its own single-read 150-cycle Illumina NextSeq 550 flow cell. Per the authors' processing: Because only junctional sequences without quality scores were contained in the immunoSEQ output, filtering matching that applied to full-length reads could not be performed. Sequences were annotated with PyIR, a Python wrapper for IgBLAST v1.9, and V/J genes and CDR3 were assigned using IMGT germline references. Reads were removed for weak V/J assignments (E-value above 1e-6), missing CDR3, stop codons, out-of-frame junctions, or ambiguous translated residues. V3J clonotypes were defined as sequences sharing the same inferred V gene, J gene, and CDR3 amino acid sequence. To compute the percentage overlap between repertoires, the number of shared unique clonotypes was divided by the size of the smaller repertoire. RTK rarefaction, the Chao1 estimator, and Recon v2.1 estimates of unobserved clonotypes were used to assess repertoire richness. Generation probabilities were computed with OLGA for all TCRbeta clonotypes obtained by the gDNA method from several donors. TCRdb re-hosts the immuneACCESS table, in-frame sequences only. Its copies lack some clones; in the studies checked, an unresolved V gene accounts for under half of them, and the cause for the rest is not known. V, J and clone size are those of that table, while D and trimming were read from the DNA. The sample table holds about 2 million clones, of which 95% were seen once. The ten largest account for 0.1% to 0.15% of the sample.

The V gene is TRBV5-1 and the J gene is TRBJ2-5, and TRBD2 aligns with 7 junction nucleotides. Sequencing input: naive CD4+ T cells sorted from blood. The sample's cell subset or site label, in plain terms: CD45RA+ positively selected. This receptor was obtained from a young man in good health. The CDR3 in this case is CASSLAGRAAGETQYF. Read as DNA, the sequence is TGCGCCAGCAGCTTGGCGGGGAGGGCCGCGGGCGAGACCCAGTACTTC.